These 17 T cell receptor beta chains were all obtained from the same sample, sequenced in a study of blood T cell repertoires in COVID-19. The repertoire was sequenced with immunoSEQ multiplex PCR; TCRdb's copy has only in-frame clones and lacks some. Altogether roughly 210,000 clones are present, around 90% being singletons, with the ten largest covering 7% to 9%. The specimen was PBMCs or T cells enriched from blood (not recorded which). These TCRs come from a man aged 30 to 39 in a cohort exposed to, infected with or recovered from COVID-19 (not recorded which).

This clone was counted between two and nine times. Other DNA sequences from this sample encode an identical CDR3 as well. The chain uses TRBV28 and TRBJ1-5; 7 nucleotides agree with TRBD1. Germline-derived CDR1 and CDR2 are MDHEN and SYDVKM. The ends lost 6 bases at V and 4 bases at J; junction bases unmatched: 3. The CDR3 spans 13 residues. CDR3 sequence reads: CASSRQGNQPQHF. Written as DNA, the CDR3 is TGTGCCAGCAGCAGACAGGGTAATCAGCCCCAGCATTTT. The full variable domain, rest sourced from reference TRBV28 and TRBJ1-5, is DVKVTQSSRYLVKRTGEKVFLECVQDMDHENMFWYRQDPGLGLRLIYFSYDVKMKEKGDIPEGYSVSREKKERFSLILESASTNQTSMYLCASSRQGNQPQHFGDGTRLSIL.

This chain connects TRBV2 to TRBJ1-1, with a possible D match to TRBD1 (6 bases). The V gene lost 6 bases and the J gene lost 4 bases, with 9 bases spanning the gap. The germline V gene has CDR1 SNHLY and CDR2 FYNNEI. The CDR3 is made up of 12 amino acids. In DNA form, the CDR3 reads TGTGCCAGCAGAGAGACAGGCACTGAAGCTTTCTTT. It yields the protein CASRETGTEAFF.

V gene TRBV4-1 combines with J gene TRBJ2-7; the D gene is possibly TRBD2 (6 bases). The germline V and J ends were trimmed by 4 bases and 7 bases, with 14 bases remaining between them. The CDR3 covers 13 residues. Germline V gives CDR1 MGHRA, CDR2 YSYEKL. The CDR3 DNA reads TGCGCCAGCAGCCGCGGGACGGTTGAGGAGCAGTACTTC. This encodes CASSRGTVEEQYF.

This chain links TRBV2 with TRBJ2-7; TRBD1 matches 8 bases. The V gene's germline CDR1 is SNHLY and CDR2 FYNNEI. The CDR3 is made up of 15 amino acids. J gave up 3 bases and V 5 bases, and 9 bases lay outside the gene matches. The CDR3 DNA reads as TGTGCCAGCAGTCCACCCTGGACAGGGAGCTACGAGCAGTACTTC. Translating gives CASSPPWTGSYEQYF.

A few counts support this clone. CDR3 region: CAISDRESQPQHF. As DNA, the CDR3 is TGTGCCATCAGTGACAGGGAAAGTCAGCCCCAGCATTTT. The chain recombines TRBV10-3 with TRBJ1-5; D is possibly TRBD1 (5 bases). CDR1 ENHRY and CDR2 SYGVKD come from the germline V gene. The CDR3 sequence is 13 residues long. Trimming pared 3 bases from V and 6 bases from J, leaving 9 bases between.

The chain links TRBV9 to TRBJ2-1; D perhaps matches TRBD2 (6 bases). The V and J ends lost 2 bases and 6 bases respectively, with 9 bases between them. This CDR3 is 13 amino acids long. Germline V gene data show CDR1 as SGDLS and CDR2 as YYNGEE. CDR3 bases: TGTGCCAGCAGCGTGGGACTCCTCAATGAGCAGTTCTTC. Its protein is CASSVGLLNEQFF.

This chain uses TRBV7-9 with TRBJ1-2; D ambiguous. The germline V and J ends were trimmed by 5 bases and 0 bases, with 10 bases remaining between them. CDR1 and CDR2 from the germline V gene are SEHNR and FQNEAQ (reference sequence). The CDR3 is 14 amino acids. CDR3 region: CASSPLQSNYGYTF. Written as DNA, the CDR3 is TGTGCCAGCAGCCCCTTACAGTCTAACTATGGCTACACCTTC.

This chain links TRBV7-6 with TRBJ1-1; TRBD1 agrees at 8 bases. After removal of 7 bases from V and 4 bases from J, the junction contained 5 bases not matched to a gene. Germline CDR1 is SGHVS and CDR2 is FNYEAQ. The CDR3 has 13 residues. The CDR3 DNA follows: TGTGCCAGCACCAGAACAGGGGGCACTGAAGCTTTCTTT. It codes for CASTRTGGTEAFF.

To note about this clone: In the same sample, other DNA sequences code for this CDR3. The chain employs TRBV3-1 (or the pseudogene TRBV3-2) and TRBJ2-7; 10 bases fit TRBD2. V lost 1 base and J lost 3; bases outside the gene matches: 3. Per the germline V gene, CDR1 is LGHDT and CDR2 is YNNKEL (reference sequence). The CDR3 consists of 15 residues. CDR3 amino acids: CASSQGPSGSYEQYF. CDR3 nucleotide sequence: TGTGCCAGCAGCCAAGGGCCTAGCGGGAGCTACGAGCAGTACTTC.

The V call is TRBV7-6, the J call TRBJ2-7; 9 bases are a match to TRBD2. The CDR3 spans 17 residues. With 5 bases clipped from V and 3 bases from J, the junction kept 14 bases outside the gene matches. Germline CDR1 SGHVS, CDR2 FNYEAQ. This chain's CDR3 is CASSPSPPGAGGYEQYF. CDR3 coding DNA: TGTGCCAGCAGCCCCTCTCCACCGGGAGCGGGAGGCTACGAGCAGTACTTC.

The V call is TRBV24-1, the J call TRBJ1-2; D may be TRBD1 (5 bases). CDR3 size: 12 residues. CDR1 and CDR2 (germline): KGHDR, SFDVKD. Trimming stripped 7 bases from V and 4 bases from J, with 9 bases between. The CDR3: CATSQGSYGYTF. The CDR3 DNA follows: TGTGCCACCAGCCAGGGCAGCTATGGCTACACCTTC.

The chain is built from TRBV6-6 and TRBJ1-6; TRBD1 agrees at 7 bases. The CDR3 is 17 residues long. With 6 bases clipped from V and 0 bases from J, the junction kept 8 bases outside the gene matches. Germline V lookup: CDR1 MNHNY, CDR2 SVGAGI (reference sequence). For the CDR3, the DNA is TGTGCCAGCAGCTGGACAGGCTTGAGCTCCTATAATTCACCCCTCCACTTT. Translated, it gives CASSWTGLSSYNSPLHF.

The chain carries TRBV28 and TRBJ1-2; D possibly corresponds to TRBD1 (5 bases). Per germline, CDR1 MDHEN and CDR2 SYDVKM. Trimming took 2 bases from V and 6 from J, leaving 16 bases between them. The CDR3 contains 15 residues. The CDR3 sequence: CASSLNPGRGDGYTF. In DNA form, the CDR3 reads TGTGCCAGCAGTTTAAACCCCGGGAGGGGAGATGGCTACACCTTC.

V usage is TRBV15 and J usage is TRBJ2-7; D unresolved. The ends were cut back, 6 bases at V and 1 base at J, with 10 bases in the middle. CDR3 length: 13 amino acids. Germline V CDR1 and CDR2: LNHNV, YYDKDF (reference sequence). This CDR3 reads CATSRDTSYEQYF. Written as DNA, the CDR3 is TGTGCCACCAGTCGCGACACATCCTACGAGCAGTACTTC.

The V and J genes are TRBV29-1 and TRBJ2-3, with 13 nucleotides matching TRBD2. The CDR3 length is 16 residues. J gave up 5 bases and V 3 bases, and 8 bases lay outside the gene matches. Germline V CDR1 and CDR2: SQVTM, ANQGSEA. CDR3 region: CSVDRTSGSWGDTQYF. CDR3 nucleotide sequence: TGCAGCGTTGACAGGACTAGCGGGAGCTGGGGAGATACGCAGTATTTT.

V usage is TRBV6-5 and J usage is TRBJ1-5; D gene ambiguous. Per the germline V gene, CDR1 is MNHEY and CDR2 is SVGAGI. The V end was cut by 0 bases, the J end by 3 bases, with 9 bases between. This CDR3 comprises 15 residues. The CDR3 DNA reads TGTGCCAGCAGTTACTCAAGAGGCCTCAATCAGCCCCAGCATTTT. Protein product: CASSYSRGLNQPQHF.

The rearrangement joins TRBV9 to TRBJ2-7, with 7 bases that match TRBD1. The trim removed 4 bases at V and 3 bases at J, leaving 7 bases unmatched. The CDR3 loop spans 14 amino acids. Germline CDR1 and CDR2: SGDLS and YYNGEE. CDR3 region: CASSPGDSHYEQYF. Written as DNA, the CDR3 is TGTGCCAGCAGCCCAGGGGACAGTCACTACGAGCAGTACTTC.